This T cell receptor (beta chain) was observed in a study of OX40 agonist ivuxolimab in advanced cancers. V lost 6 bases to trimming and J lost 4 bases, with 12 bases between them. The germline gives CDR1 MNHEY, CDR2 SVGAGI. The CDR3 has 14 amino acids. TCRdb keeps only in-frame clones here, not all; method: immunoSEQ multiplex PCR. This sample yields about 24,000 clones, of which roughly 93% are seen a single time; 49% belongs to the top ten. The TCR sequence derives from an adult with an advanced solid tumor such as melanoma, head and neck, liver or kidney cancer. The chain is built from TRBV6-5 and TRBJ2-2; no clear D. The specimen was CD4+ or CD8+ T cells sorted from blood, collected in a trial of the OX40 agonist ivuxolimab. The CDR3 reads CASSRRIGTGELFF. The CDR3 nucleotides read TGTGCCAGCAGCCGCCGGATCGGCACCGGGGAGCTGTTTTTT.